The clone carrying this T cell receptor (beta chain) was observed at least ten times. What it recognizes is unknown. These patients, aged 18 to 65, had recently diagnosed hyperthyroidism lasting under 2 months. The record originates from a study of T cells in Graves' hyperthyroidism and ophthalmopathy. Findings and limits, study-wide: With a median lead of 6.5 months before onset, the model predicted ophthalmopathy. Among clonotypes expanded in thyroid above 0.001, most were also found in blood.

V gave up 6 bases and J gave up 11 bases, with 20 bases separating them. CDR1 is MNHEY, CDR2 SVGEGT, per germline. The CDR3 totals 14 residues. TCR beta CDR3 sequences were amplified from RNA transcripts. HTBI primers were employed in a first-round RT-PCR of the TCR CDR3. TCRdb used MiXCR to reprocess the multiplex PCR reads, holding one entry per CDR3 protein. The data show more than 300,000 distinct CDR3 sequences, with roughly 17% seen just once and roughly a third held by the top ten. What was sequenced was blood. The sequence came from a woman aged 25-40 years with Graves' hyperthyroidism that later progressed to Graves' ophthalmopathy. The rearrangement uses TRBV6-2 or TRBV6-3 and TRBJ1-5; D unclear. The CDR3 loop reads CASSPDSGWRTQHF. CDR3 bases: TGTGCCAGCAGCCCGGATAGCGGATGGCGTACCCAGCATTTT.